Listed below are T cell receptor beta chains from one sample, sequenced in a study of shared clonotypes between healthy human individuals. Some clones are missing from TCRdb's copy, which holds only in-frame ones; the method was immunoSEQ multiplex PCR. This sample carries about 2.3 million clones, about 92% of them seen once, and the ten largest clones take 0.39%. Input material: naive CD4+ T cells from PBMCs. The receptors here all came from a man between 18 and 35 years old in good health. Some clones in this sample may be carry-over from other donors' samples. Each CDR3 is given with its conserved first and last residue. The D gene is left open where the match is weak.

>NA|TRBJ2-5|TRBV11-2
CASSLGGAGAQYF
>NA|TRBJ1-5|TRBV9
CASSVEWRAGLSNQPQHF
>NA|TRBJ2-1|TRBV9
CASSPSWGSSYNEQFF
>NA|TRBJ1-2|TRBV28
CASSQTERYRLGGYTF
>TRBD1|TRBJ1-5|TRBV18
CASSPTGVGQPQHF
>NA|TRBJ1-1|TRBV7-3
CASSVTGNTEAFF
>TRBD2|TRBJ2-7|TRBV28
CASNDSGRAFYEQYF
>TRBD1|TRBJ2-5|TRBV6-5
CASSYSTGATQETQYF
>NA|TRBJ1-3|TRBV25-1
CASSELRGASGNTIYF
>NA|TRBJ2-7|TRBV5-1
CASSSGPELGNEQYF
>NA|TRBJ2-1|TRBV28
CAGGRQGIGNNEQFF
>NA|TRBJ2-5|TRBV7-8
CASSLGLGPETQYF
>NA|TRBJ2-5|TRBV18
CASSPPGKETQYF
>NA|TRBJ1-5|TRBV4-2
CASSQQLKNQPQHF
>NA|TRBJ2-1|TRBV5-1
CASSTGTVNYNEQFF
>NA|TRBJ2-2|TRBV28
CASTNPAGGERDTGELFF
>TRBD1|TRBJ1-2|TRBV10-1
CASSAPGTGGSGNYGYTF
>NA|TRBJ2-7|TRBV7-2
CASSLTGPFEQYF
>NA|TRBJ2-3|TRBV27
CASRRDRPADTQYF
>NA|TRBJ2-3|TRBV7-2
CASSLFGPTQQADTQYF
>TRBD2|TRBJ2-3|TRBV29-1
CSVLAGGGADTQYF
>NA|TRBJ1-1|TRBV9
CASSPIAPNTEAFF
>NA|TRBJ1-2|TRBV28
CASSPYRRDYGYTF
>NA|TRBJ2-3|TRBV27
CASSQRLDTQYF
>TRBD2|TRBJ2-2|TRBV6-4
CASSGLAGTGGELFF
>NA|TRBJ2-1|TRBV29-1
CSVAGNRVWPELEYNEQFF